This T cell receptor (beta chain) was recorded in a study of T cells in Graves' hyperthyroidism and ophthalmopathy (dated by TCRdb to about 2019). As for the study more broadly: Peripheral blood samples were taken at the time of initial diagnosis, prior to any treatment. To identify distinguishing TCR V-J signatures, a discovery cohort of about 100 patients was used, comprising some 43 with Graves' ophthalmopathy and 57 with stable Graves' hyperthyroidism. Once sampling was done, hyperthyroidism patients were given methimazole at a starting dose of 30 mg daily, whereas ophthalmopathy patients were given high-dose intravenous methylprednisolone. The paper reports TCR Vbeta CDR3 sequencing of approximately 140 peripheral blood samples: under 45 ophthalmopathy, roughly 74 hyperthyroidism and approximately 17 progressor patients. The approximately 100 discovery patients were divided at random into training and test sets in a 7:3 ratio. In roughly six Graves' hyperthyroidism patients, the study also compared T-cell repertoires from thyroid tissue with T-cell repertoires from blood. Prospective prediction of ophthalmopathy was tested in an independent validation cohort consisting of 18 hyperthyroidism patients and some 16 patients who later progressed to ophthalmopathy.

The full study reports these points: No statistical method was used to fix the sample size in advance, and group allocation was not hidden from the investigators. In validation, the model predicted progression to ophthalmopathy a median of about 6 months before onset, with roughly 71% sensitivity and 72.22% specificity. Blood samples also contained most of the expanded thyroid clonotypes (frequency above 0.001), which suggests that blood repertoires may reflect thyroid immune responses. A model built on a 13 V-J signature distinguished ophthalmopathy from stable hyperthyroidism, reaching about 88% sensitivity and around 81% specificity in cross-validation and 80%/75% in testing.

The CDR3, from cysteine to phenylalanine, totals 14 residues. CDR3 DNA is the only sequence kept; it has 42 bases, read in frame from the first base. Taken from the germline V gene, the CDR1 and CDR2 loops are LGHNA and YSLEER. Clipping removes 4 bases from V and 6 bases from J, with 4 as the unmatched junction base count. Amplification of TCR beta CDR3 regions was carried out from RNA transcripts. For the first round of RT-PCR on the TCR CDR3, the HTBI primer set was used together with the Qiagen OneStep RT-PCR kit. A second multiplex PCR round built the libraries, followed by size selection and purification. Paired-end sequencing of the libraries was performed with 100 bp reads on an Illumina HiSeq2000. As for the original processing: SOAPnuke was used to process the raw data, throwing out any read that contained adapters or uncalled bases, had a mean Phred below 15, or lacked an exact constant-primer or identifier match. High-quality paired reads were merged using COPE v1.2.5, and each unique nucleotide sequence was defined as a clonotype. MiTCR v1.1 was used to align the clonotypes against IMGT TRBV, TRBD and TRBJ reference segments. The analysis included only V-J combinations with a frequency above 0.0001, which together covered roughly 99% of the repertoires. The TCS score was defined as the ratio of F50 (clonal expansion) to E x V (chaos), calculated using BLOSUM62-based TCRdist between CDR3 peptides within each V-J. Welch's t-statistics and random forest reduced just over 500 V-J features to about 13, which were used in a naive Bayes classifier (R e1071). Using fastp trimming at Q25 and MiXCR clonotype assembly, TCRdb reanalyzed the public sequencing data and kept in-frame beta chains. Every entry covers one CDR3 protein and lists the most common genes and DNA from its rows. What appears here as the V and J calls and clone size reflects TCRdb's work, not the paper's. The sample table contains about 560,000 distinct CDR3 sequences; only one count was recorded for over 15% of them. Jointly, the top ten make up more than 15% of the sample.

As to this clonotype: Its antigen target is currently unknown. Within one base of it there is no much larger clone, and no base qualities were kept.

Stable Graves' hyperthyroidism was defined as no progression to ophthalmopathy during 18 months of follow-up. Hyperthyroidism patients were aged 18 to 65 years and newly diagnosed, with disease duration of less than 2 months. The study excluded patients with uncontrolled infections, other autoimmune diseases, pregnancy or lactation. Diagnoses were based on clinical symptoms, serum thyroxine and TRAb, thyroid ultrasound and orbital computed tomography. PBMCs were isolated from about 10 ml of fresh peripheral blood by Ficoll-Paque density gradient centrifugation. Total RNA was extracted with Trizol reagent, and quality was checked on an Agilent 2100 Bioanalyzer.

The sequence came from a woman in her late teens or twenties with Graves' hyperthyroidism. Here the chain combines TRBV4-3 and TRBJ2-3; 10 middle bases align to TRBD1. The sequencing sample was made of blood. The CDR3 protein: CASSPGTGVDTQYF. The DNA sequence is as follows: TGCGCCAGCAGCCCGGGGACAGGGGTCGATACGCAGTATTTT.